This paragraph covers one TCR beta chain sequence. As yet, its antigen is unknown. Compared with germline, one end of the junction differs, possibly owing to a read error. This sample was included in a study of CD8+CD57+ T cells in acquired aplastic anemia. Study-wide context: Recorded DNA amounts for sorted CD4+ and CD8+ cells had an average of approximately 3 ug. Findings of the study overall: No significant difference in CD8+ Simpson's diversity was found between patients and controls. Both patients and controls carried the same twenty-nine CD8+ CDR3 sequences.

The CDR3 totals 20 residues. Genomic DNA was employed as the template in profiling TCR beta VDJ and CDR3. TCRdb re-called the reads through MiXCR, storing one row per CDR3 protein. The table records roughly 280,000 distinct CDR3 sequences, around three fifths of them present only once. The sequenced patients had an expansion of CD8+CD57+ cells seen by flow cytometry. The cohort consisted entirely of patients having severe acquired aplastic anemia. The rearrangement links TRBV12-3 or TRBV12-4 to TRBJ2-7; 11 nucleotides agree with TRBD2. This clonotype was sampled from a human donor with aplastic anemia. The material sequenced was sorted CD4+, CD8+, or CD8+CD57+ T cells (not recorded which) from PBMCs. This CDR3 reads CASSHVRTGIILAGENEQYF. DNA of the CDR3: TGTGCTAGCAGTCACGTGCGGACAGGGATTATACTAGCGGGAGAAAACGAGCAGTACTTC.